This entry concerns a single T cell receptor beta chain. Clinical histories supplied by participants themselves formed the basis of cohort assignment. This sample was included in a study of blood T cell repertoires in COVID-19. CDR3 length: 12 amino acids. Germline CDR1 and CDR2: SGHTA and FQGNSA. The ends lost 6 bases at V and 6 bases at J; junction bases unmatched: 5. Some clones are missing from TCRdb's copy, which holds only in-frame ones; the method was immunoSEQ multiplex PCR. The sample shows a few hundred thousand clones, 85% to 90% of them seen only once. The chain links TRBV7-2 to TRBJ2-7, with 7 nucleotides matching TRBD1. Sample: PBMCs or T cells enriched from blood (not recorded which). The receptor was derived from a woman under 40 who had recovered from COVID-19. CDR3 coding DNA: TGTGCCAGCAGAAGGGACAGTGGCGAGCAGTACTTC. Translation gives CASRRDSGEQYF.